Listed here are 27 T cell receptor beta chains from one sample, sequenced in a study of vaccination and CD4 T cells after COVID-19. Scientists ran DNA taken from cultured CD4+ T cells through the Oncomine TCR Beta short-read assay for sequencing. In this case, cultured CD4+ T cells provided the extracted genomic DNA. A single record per CDR3 protein comes from TCRdb applying MiXCR to the PCR reads. The repertoire holds more than 10,000 distinct CDR3 sequences, with about 40% as singletons. Treatment described: roughly 10-day PBMC culture with coronavirus spike peptide pools or control peptides (ViraFEST assay). It was before the COVID-19 pandemic (2011-2018) that the unexposed donor's CD4+ T cells were collected. No cognate antigen is known for these TCRs. Source material: CD4+ T cells from blood, cultured in vitro. These receptors all stem from a human donor in good health.

This clonotype was observed a handful of times. The genes are TRBV7-2 and TRBJ2-1; D not certain. The CDR3 is 14 residues long. Germline values: CDR1 SGHTA, CDR2 FQGNSA. V was shortened by 1 base and J by 8 bases, with 12 bases between the two germline ends. Written as DNA, the CDR3 is TGTGCCAGCAGCTTAGAGGCCCGGGCTGATGAGCAGTTCTTC. This gives the protein CASSLEARADEQFF.

This clonotype was recorded once. The chain recombines TRBV29-1 with TRBJ2-5; unclear D gene. Germline V gene lookup returns CDR1 SQVTM and CDR2 ANQGSEA. The CDR3 length is 13 residues. The ends were cut back, 2 bases at V and 5 bases at J, with 12 bases in the middle. Here the CDR3 DNA reads TGCAGCGTTGAAAAGGGCCCGAGGGAGACCCAGTACTTC. Residues: CSVEKGPRETQYF.

V gene TRBV7-9 combines with J gene TRBJ2-3; the D gene is possibly TRBD2 (7 bases). Per germline, CDR1 SEHNR and CDR2 FQNEAQ (reference sequence). This CDR3 contains 14 residues. V lost 7 bases to trimming and J lost 1 base, with 12 bases between them. CDR3 loop: CASTRGGGTDTQYF. The CDR3 DNA follows: TGTGCCAGCACGAGGGGGGGTGGCACAGATACGCAGTATTTT.

The chain joins TRBV7-9 to TRBJ2-3, with 7 bases identical to TRBD2. Germline CDR1 is SEHNR and CDR2 is FQNEAQ (reference sequence). The CDR3 runs to 15 residues. After removal of 3 bases from V and 4 bases from J, the junction contained 7 bases not matched to a gene. The CDR3 sequence: CASSLRELRADTQYF. Here the CDR3 DNA reads TGTGCCAGCAGCTTGCGGGAGCTCAGAGCAGATACGCAGTATTTT. The full variable domain, rest sourced from reference TRBV7-9 and TRBJ2-3, is DTGVSQNPRHKITKRGQNVTFRCDPISEHNRLYWYRQTLGQGPEFLTYFQNEAQLEKSRLLSDRFSAERPKGSFSTLEIQRTEQGDSAMYLCASSLRELRADTQYFGPGTRLTVL.

The genes are TRBV2 and TRBJ2-2, with 8 bases identical to TRBD2. The CDR3 runs to 14 residues. V lost 5 bases, J lost 4 bases, and 3 bases stayed unmatched. The germline CDR1 and CDR2 sequences are SNHLY and FYNNEI. CDR3 sequence: CASSLAGFTGELFF. CDR3 bases: TGTGCCAGCAGTTTAGCGGGATTCACCGGGGAGCTGTTTTTT.

There are a few counts of this clonotype. The V and J genes are TRBV6-2 or TRBV6-3 and TRBJ2-2; 9 bases are a match to TRBD2. CDR1 MNHEY and CDR2 SVGEGT come from the germline V gene. V was pared by 2 bases and J by 5 bases, with 3 bases of the junction left unmatched. This CDR3 is built from 15 residues. The CDR3 nucleotides are TGTGCCAGCAGTTACCCAGCGGGAGGTACCGGGGAGCTGTTTTTT. Translating it yields CASSYPAGGTGELFF.

This clonotype was seen more than once but under ten times. This rearrangement joins TRBV7-3 to TRBJ2-1; 9 bases agree with TRBD2. Trimming removed 1 base from V and 5 bases from J; junction bases left unmatched: 12. This CDR3 is built from 18 residues. Germline lookup yields CDR1 SGHTA and CDR2 FQGTGA. As DNA, the CDR3 is TGTGCCAGCAGCTTAATGGGGGGAGCTAGCGGGGCTAACAATGAGCAGTTCTTC. It encodes CASSLMGGASGANNEQFF.

DNA for the CDR3: TGTGCCAGCAGCCGGGACGCGCCGAAGAAGGAGACCCAGTACTTC. As protein: CASSRDAPKKETQYF. The chain joins TRBV7-6 to TRBJ2-5; possibly TRBD1 or TRBD2 for D (5 bases each). This CDR3 is built from 15 residues. CDR1 and CDR2 (germline): SGHVS, FNYEAQ. The V end lost 5 bases, the J end lost 5 bases, and 18 bases lay between the germline ends.

The gene calls are TRBV7-3 and TRBJ2-3; tentative D call: TRBD2 (7 bases). CDR3 size: 15 residues. V lost 5 bases and J lost 6, with 18 bases in between. CDR1 and CDR2 (germline): SGHTA, FQGTGA. This CDR3 reads CASSPSGGAGDTQYF. Written as DNA, the CDR3 is TGTGCCAGCAGCCCGTCGGGGGGCGCGGGGGATACGCAGTATTTT.

This clonotype was found a few times. This chain connects TRBV24-1 to TRBJ2-3; D is unresolved. This CDR3 has 16 amino acids. V shed 4 bases and J shed 5 bases, with 18 bases lying between them. Germline assignment: CDR1 KGHDR and CDR2 SFDVKD. CDR3 region: CATSELRLQGQDTQYF. CDR3 nucleotides: TGTGCCACCAGTGAATTAAGGCTCCAAGGGCAAGATACGCAGTATTTT.

The chain uses TRBV6-1 and TRBJ1-2; D ambiguous. The CDR3 sequence is 12 residues long. The germline CDR1 and CDR2 sequences are MNHNS and SASEGT. Trimming removed 6 bases from V and 8 bases from J, with 13 bases in between. This CDR3 is CASSPLLGGYTF. CDR3 DNA: TGTGCCAGCAGCCCCCTCCTGGGCGGCTACACCTTC.

This clonotype has more than one count but fewer than ten. The chain has TRBV4-3 and TRBJ1-1, with a weak D call TRBD1 (6 bases). V was clipped by 5 bases and J by 6 bases, with 13 bases between them. CDR1 and CDR2 from the germline V gene are LGHNA and YSLEER. The CDR3 length is 13 residues. CDR3 sequence reads: CASSDRFGAEAFF. The CDR3 nucleotides read TGCGCCAGCAGCGACAGGTTTGGAGCTGAAGCTTTCTTT.

The rearrangement links TRBV7-8 to TRBJ2-1, with 8 bases identical to TRBD1. Unmatched junction bases numbered 3, after V lost 5 bases and J lost 6 bases. CDR1 is SGHVS, CDR2 FQNEAQ, per germline. The CDR3 length is 13 residues. CDR3 sequence: CASSRTGGNEQFF. The CDR3 DNA is TGTGCCAGCAGCCGCACAGGGGGCAATGAGCAGTTCTTC.

CDR3 coding DNA: TGTGCCAGCAGCTTAACGGTAACAGGACGCAATCAGCCCCAGCATTTT. Translation gives CASSLTVTGRNQPQHF. This chain connects TRBV7-3 to TRBJ1-5; tentative D call: TRBD1 (5 bases). The V end was cut by 0 bases, the J end by 2 bases, with 11 bases between. The CDR3 spans 16 residues. Per the germline V gene, CDR1 is SGHTA and CDR2 is FQGTGA.

This clonotype was counted only a few times. The CDR3, as DNA: TGTGCCAGCACCCGAGGAGAGACCCAGTACTTC. It is translated as CASTRGETQYF. The chain joins TRBV27 to TRBJ2-5; D is unresolved. Deletions cut 7 bases from V and 4 bases from J, with 7 bases between. CDR1 MNHEY and CDR2 SMNVEV come from the germline V gene (reference sequence). The CDR3 covers 11 residues.

This clonotype showed up just a few times. V gene TRBV7-9 combines with J gene TRBJ2-5; 9 bases fit TRBD2. The ends lost 3 bases at V and 7 bases at J; junction bases unmatched: 9. Germline V gives CDR1 SEHNR, CDR2 FQNEAQ (reference sequence). The CDR3 spans 15 residues. CDR3 nucleotide sequence: TGTGCCAGCAGCTTTCTTAGCGGGAGTGAAGGGACCCAGTACTTC. Its protein is CASSFLSGSEGTQYF.

V is TRBV2 and J is TRBJ2-2; 7 bases line up with TRBD1. Germline CDR1 and CDR2: SNHLY and FYNNEI. V shed 4 bases and J 5 bases; nucleotides not matched to a gene: 16. The CDR3 length is 18 residues. The CDR3 protein is CASSAGGTAHLLTGELFF. The CDR3 DNA reads as TGTGCCAGCAGTGCTGGTGGGACAGCTCACCTACTAACCGGGGAGCTGTTTTTT.

This clonotype was detected only a few times. This chain uses TRBV5-1 with TRBJ2-3; 7 bases fit TRBD2. The J segment lost 4 bases and the V segment lost 3 bases, leaving 2 bases of the junction unmatched. The CDR3 is made up of 13 amino acids. Germline CDR1 and CDR2: SGHRS and YFSETQ. CDR3 nucleotide sequence: TGCGCCAGCAGCTACCGGGAGGCAGATACGCAGTATTTT. Protein: CASSYREADTQYF.

The gene calls are TRBV18 and TRBJ2-7; 10 bases align to TRBD2. Trimming removed 6 bases from V and 4 bases from J; junction bases left unmatched: 6. Germline V lookup: CDR1 KGHSH, CDR2 LQKENI. This CDR3 contains 14 residues. DNA for the CDR3: TGTGCCAGCTCCGCCGGGACTAGCGAATACGAGCAGTACTTC. This sequence encodes CASSAGTSEYEQYF.

The chain links TRBV5-8 to TRBJ2-1; TRBD2 might be the D (6 bases). Deletions cut 3 bases from V and 0 bases from J, with 16 bases between. The germline gives CDR1 SGHTS, CDR2 YDEGEE. The length of the CDR3 is 17 residues. CDR3 in amino acids: CASSWPGRGLSYNEQFF. In nucleotides, the CDR3 is TGTGCCAGCAGCTGGCCCGGGCGGGGCCTCTCCTACAATGAGCAGTTCTTC.

This chain connects TRBV5-6 to TRBJ2-2, with D unresolved. Per the germline V gene, CDR1 is SGHDT and CDR2 is YYEEEE. The CDR3 sequence is 14 residues long. V was pared by 6 bases and J by 1 base, with 10 bases between. The CDR3 region is CASTARLNTGELFF. The DNA for the CDR3 is TGTGCCAGCACGGCCAGACTGAACACCGGGGAGCTGTTTTTT.

This clonotype was observed a few times. This chain uses TRBV20-1 with TRBJ1-2, with TRBD1 as a possible D gene (6 bases). V lost 2 bases and J lost 7, with 11 bases in between. Germline CDR1 DFQATT, CDR2 SNEGSKA (reference sequence). The length of the CDR3 is 12 residues. The DNA for the CDR3 is TGCAGTGCTAGACTACAGGGTCCTGGCTACACCTTC. Protein sequence: CSARLQGPGYTF.

The J gene is TRBJ2-1, the V gene TRBV4-3, with D perhaps given as TRBD1 or TRBD2 (5 bases each). Germline CDR1 LGHNA, CDR2 YSLEER. The CDR3 contains 16 residues. The V and J ends lost 4 bases and 4 bases respectively, with 17 bases between them. This CDR3 is CASSRVFGAAYNEQFF. In DNA form, the CDR3 reads TGCGCCAGCAGCCGAGTCTTCGGGGCGGCTTACAATGAGCAGTTCTTC.

The CDR3 DNA follows: TGTGCCAGTAGTATAGGGAATCAGCCCCAGCATTTT. It is translated as CASSIGNQPQHF. The chain carries TRBV19 and TRBJ1-5, with D unresolved. There are 12 residues in the CDR3. Germline V gene sequence: CDR1 LNHDA, CDR2 SQIVND (reference sequence). V was clipped by 1 base and J by 4 bases, with 2 bases between them.

CDR3 sequence reads: CASSLAGELFF. The CDR3 DNA follows: TGTGCCAGCAGTTTAGCCGGGGAGCTGTTTTTT. This chain uses TRBV27 with TRBJ2-2; D is unresolved. The V end was cut by 2 bases, the J end by 6 bases, with 1 base between. Looked up from germline, CDR1 is MNHEY and CDR2 is SMNVEV (reference sequence). The CDR3 runs 11 residues.

This clonotype was seen a handful of times. The genes are TRBV20-1 and TRBJ2-3, with TRBD1 matching 9 bases. CDR3 length: 13 residues. J lost 3 bases, V lost 6 bases, and 4 bases had no gene match. Per germline, CDR1 DFQATT and CDR2 SNEGSKA (reference sequence). The CDR3 loop is CSAKGTGTDTQYF. Written as DNA, the CDR3 is TGCAGTGCCAAGGGGACAGGGACAGATACGCAGTATTTT.

The chain joins TRBV30 to TRBJ2-3, with no clear D. Trimming pared 5 bases from V and 3 bases from J, leaving 9 bases between. The CDR3 has 12 amino acids. Germline CDR1 reads GTSNPN; CDR2 reads SVGIG (reference sequence). CDR3 sequence: CAWSPYTDTQYF. In DNA, the CDR3 is TGTGCCTGGTCCCCCTATACAGATACGCAGTATTTT.